The clone carrying this T cell receptor beta chain turned up a few times. The data are from a study of beta chain features in type 1 diabetes. Reverse transcribing all isolated RNA meant expressed TCRB transcripts were sequenced. Using immunoSEQ multiplex PCR, the repertoire was profiled, and TCRdb retains in-frame clones only, with some absent. The table has approximately 470,000 clones, around 28% seen once; the top ten hold roughly 0.066%. The CDR3 length is 14 residues. With 3 bases removed from V and 2 bases from J, the gap between germline ends came to 11 bases. The V gene's germline CDR1 is SQVTM and CDR2 ANQGSEA.

The source is a man aged 18-30 years in good health. The J gene is TRBJ2-1, the V gene TRBV29-1; a weak D match, TRBD2 (5 bases). Source material: naive CD4+ T cells from blood. CDR3 sequence reads: CSVEIAPAYNEQFF. DNA of the CDR3: TGCAGCGTTGAGATAGCGCCAGCCTACAATGAGCAGTTCTTC.